This TCR beta chain stems from a study of T cell responses to AZD1222 COVID-19 vaccine (dated by TCRdb to the early 2020s). Turning to the overall study: A total of about 230 trial participants underwent TCR sequencing, of whom about 200 received two doses of AZD1222 and around 26 received two doses of the MenACWY control vaccine. Trial participants were enrolled by age into subgroups of 18-55, 56-69 and 70-plus years, and around 150, 29 and 61 TCR-sequenced participants, respectively, were included in these subgroups.

About this clone itself: The clone's antigen remains unknown. It has no much larger one-base neighbor in the sample; base qualities were not kept.

Points the paper makes about the study in general: After two AZD1222 doses, spike-specific TCR breadth and depth were significantly higher than at day 0 and than in MenACWY recipients. Vaccine-associated CD4 TCRs spanned the whole spike protein, with dominant responses in regions 160-218 and 743-854. Conclusions about previously exposed vaccinees were limited because only a handful of AZD1222 recipients were SARS-CoV-2 seropositive at baseline. The 56-69-year group was small, and its depth increase did not reach significance, likely because of low power. Because no samples from the day 14 peak response were available, repertoires could be characterized only after the peak T cell response. Most participants were white British and females outnumbered males, and the authors suggested that clonal diversity may have been underestimated. Reportedly, almost half of the unique spike-specific TCRs recognized epitopes lying outside the regions that are mutated in the B.1.351 and B.1.1.7 variants.

The sample's time point label, in plain terms: about 28 days (+/-7) after the second vaccine dose. AZD1222 recipients given second doses at about 4 weeks or at about 12 weeks were pooled, since spike-specific TCR depth and breadth were not found to differ between the two schedules. Samples from vaccinated people were obtained from the UK trials COV001 and COV002, which included a single-blind randomized controlled phase 2/3 trial of AZD1222 (ChAdOx1 nCoV-19) in healthy adults. Trial participant PBMC samples were collected at day 0 and day 28 after the second dose for TCRbeta chain sequencing. The CDR3 regions of human TCRbeta chains were analyzed by immunosequencing. Concerning the study's data processing: TCRs in the repertoires were compared against a reference library of SARS-CoV-2-specific TCRs that had been generated with the MIRA antigen-specificity platform. Breadth was defined as the fraction of unique TCRs that were SARS-CoV-2-associated. Depth was defined as the fraction of total T cells that were SARS-CoV-2-associated. Using the MIRA data, every spike-specific TCR was mapped to the spike region that the TCR reacted to and assigned to either a CD4 or a CD8 class. Log10-transformed breadth and depth values were compared by one-way ANOVA with Sidak's multiple comparisons tests. The source is immuneACCESS, and TCRdb retained only in-frame sequences with V and J called. Part of the clones is not carried over; for the studies checked, unresolved V genes explain less than half of this, and the remainder is unexplained. The D gene and trimming were derived from the DNA, and the V and J assignments and clone size from that table. In all, the sample holds 100,000 to 150,000 clones, and approximately 91% of those were seen once. Of the sample, less than 1.3% is held by the ten largest clones.

The sequence derives from an adult who received the AZD1222 COVID-19 vaccine. Material: peripheral blood, obtained 28 days after the second AZD1222 dose.

The sequenced DNA: TGTGCCAGTAGTAGTGGACCTAACTATGGCTACACCTTC. Its translation reads: CASSSGPNYGYTF. The chain was built from TRBV19 and TRBJ1-2; the D gene cannot be named for sure. The cysteine opens and the phenylalanine closes a CDR3 of 13 amino acids. CDR3 DNA is the only sequence kept; it has 39 bases, read in frame from the first base. The germline V gene (reference sequence) supplies CDR1 LNHDA and CDR2 SQIVND. Trimming at the junction amounts to 4 bases on V and 0 bases on J, and the germline ends lie 6 bases apart.